This T cell receptor (beta chain) was documented in a study of cytomegalovirus exposure and HLA in healthy donors. After removal of 4 bases from V and 4 bases from J, the junction contained 5 bases not matched to a gene. The length of the CDR3 is 16 residues. CDR1 SGHVS and CDR2 FQNEAQ come from the germline V gene. Researchers ran the PCR with 60 Vbeta and 13 Jbeta primers. The data were produced by immunoSEQ multiplex PCR, yet TCRdb's version contains in-frame clones alone and is incomplete. The data contain some 190,000 clones, 65% to 85% of them singletons. Sequenced input: PBMCs. V and J are TRBV7-8 and TRBJ2-1, with 12 positions matching TRBD2. The origin of this receptor is a girl aged 10 to 17 in good health and CMV-seropositive. CDR3 DNA sequence: TGTGCCAGCAGCTCCCCCGGACTAGCGGGGTACAATGAGCAGTTCTTC. Translation gives CASSSPGLAGYNEQFF. Using reference TRBV7-8 and TRBJ2-1 for the parts outside the CDR3, the full variable domain is GAGVSQSPRYKVAKRGQDVALRCDPISGHVSLFWYQQALGQGPEFLTYFQNEAQLDKSGLPSDRFFAERPEGSVSTLKIQRTQQEDSAVYLCASSSPGLAGYNEQFFGPGTRLTVL.